The next 21 T cell receptor beta chains were all read from a single sample in a study of cytomegalovirus exposure and HLA in healthy donors. The PCR was carried out with 60 Vbeta primers and 13 Jbeta primers. Assay used: immunoSEQ multiplex PCR; TCRdb lists only in-frame clones, some missing. The sample contains about 160,000 clones, about 77% of which appear only once. The sequenced sample consisted of PBMCs. The receptors derive from a woman aged 45-60 years in good health and CMV-seronegative.

The chain has TRBV28 and TRBJ2-7; 11 nucleotides agree with TRBD1. V lost 0 bases to trimming and J lost 3 bases; unmatched junction nucleotides: 4. The CDR3 totals 16 residues. CDR1 is MDHEN and CDR2 is SYDVKM in the germline V gene. CDR3 sequence: CASSLWAGTGGYEQYF. In nucleotides, the CDR3 is TGTGCCAGCAGTTTATGGGCGGGGACAGGGGGCTACGAGCAGTACTTC.

A word on this clone: Compared with germline, one end of the junction differs, possibly owing to a read error. In DNA form, the CDR3 reads TGTGCCAGTAGTATAAGTCCAGGGACTGAAGATTTCTTT. This sequence encodes CASSISPGTEDFF. The chain employs TRBV19 and TRBJ1-1, with TRBD1 as a possible D gene (5 bases). In germline, CDR1 is LNHDA, CDR2 SQIVND (reference sequence). The CDR3 is made up of 13 amino acids.

V is TRBV5-6 and J is TRBJ1-1; 7 nucleotides agree with TRBD1. The CDR3 has 14 residues. Germline CDR1 SGHDT, CDR2 YYEEEE. After removal of 0 bases from V and 6 bases from J, the junction contained 5 bases not matched to a gene. The CDR3 spells CASSLGQGSAEAFF. The DNA of the CDR3 is TGTGCCAGCAGCTTGGGACAGGGCAGCGCTGAAGCTTTCTTT.

The rearrangement uses TRBV7-2 and TRBJ1-2; 11 nucleotides match TRBD1. V gave up 7 bases and J gave up 3 bases; unmatched junction bases: 7. In germline, CDR1 is SGHTA, CDR2 FQGNSA. The CDR3 sequence is 15 residues long. The CDR3 reads CASTNGQGAYYGYTF. In DNA form, the CDR3 reads TGTGCCAGCACCAACGGACAGGGGGCCTACTATGGCTACACCTTC.

This clone occurred a few times. The chain joins TRBV5-1 to TRBJ1-1; 10 bases fit TRBD1. Germline CDR1 SGHRS, CDR2 YFSETQ. The V segment lost 4 bases and the J segment 1 base; nucleotides outside the gene matches: 4. The length of the CDR3 is 15 residues. Written as DNA, the CDR3 is TGCGCCAGCAGCCATGGGACAGGGGAGAACACTGAAGCTTTCTTT. As protein: CASSHGTGENTEAFF.

This rearrangement joins TRBV2 to TRBJ2-7, with D uncertain. The CDR3 runs to 12 residues. V was shortened by 2 bases and J by 4 bases, with 6 bases between the two germline ends. Germline-derived CDR1 and CDR2 are SNHLY and FYNNEI. CDR3 region: CASSESLYEQYF. The CDR3 DNA reads TGTGCCAGCAGTGAATCACTTTACGAGCAGTACTTC.

The chain has TRBV27 and TRBJ2-1; TRBD2 matches 11 bases. After removal of 3 bases from V and 9 bases from J, the junction contained 7 bases not matched to a gene. Per the germline V gene, CDR1 is MNHEY and CDR2 is SMNVEV (reference sequence). The CDR3 length is 15 residues. CDR3 sequence reads: CASSFLLAGVGEQFF. The DNA for the CDR3 is TGTGCCAGCAGTTTTCTACTAGCGGGAGTGGGTGAGCAGTTCTTC.

A few counts support this clone. The CDR3 DNA follows: TGTGCCAGCAGTTTATACGGGACAGAGAATCAGCCCCAGCATTTT. Its translation is CASSLYGTENQPQHF. The chain recombines TRBV28 with TRBJ1-5; 7 nucleotides match TRBD1. The CDR3 consists of 15 residues. After removal of 1 base from V and 4 bases from J, the junction contained 4 bases not matched to a gene. The germline V gene encodes CDR1 MDHEN and CDR2 SYDVKM.

The gene calls are TRBV7-3 and TRBJ2-2, with D maybe TRBD1 (5 bases). V shed 2 bases and J shed 6 bases, with 13 bases lying between them. The CDR3 runs to 15 residues. Germline-derived CDR1 and CDR2 are SGHTA and FQGTGA. The CDR3 reads CASSLGASFSGELFF. The DNA for the CDR3 is TGTGCCAGCAGCTTAGGGGCTAGTTTTTCCGGGGAGCTGTTTTTT.

V is TRBV6-5 and J is TRBJ2-2; TRBD2 matches 7 bases. Germline V gene lookup returns CDR1 MNHEY and CDR2 SVGAGI. V gave up 7 bases and J gave up 2 bases; unmatched junction bases: 4. This CDR3 has 14 amino acids. This chain's CDR3 is CASIASGNTGELFF. The CDR3 DNA sequence: TGTGCCAGCATTGCTAGCGGAAACACCGGGGAGCTGTTTTTT.

The chain combines TRBV11-2 with TRBJ1-1, with 8 bases that match TRBD1. The germline CDR1 and CDR2 sequences are SGHAT and FQNNGV. The CDR3 is 15 amino acids. V was pared by 2 bases and J by 6 bases, with 8 bases of the junction left unmatched. In DNA form, the CDR3 reads TGTGCCAGCAGCTTACAGACAGGGGTCTTTTCTGAAGCTTTCTTT. It yields the protein CASSLQTGVFSEAFF.

This clone was observed a single time. The rearrangement links TRBV28 to TRBJ1-2; D is uncertain. The V gene's germline CDR1 is MDHEN and CDR2 SYDVKM. The CDR3 has 13 residues. Trimming took off 3 bases at V and 4 bases at J, with 9 bases between the two ends. CDR3 in amino acids: CASSFWEGYGYTF. CDR3 in DNA: TGTGCCAGCAGTTTTTGGGAGGGCTATGGCTACACCTTC.

In this sample, this clone turned up once. The J gene is TRBJ2-7, the V gene TRBV15; D perhaps matches TRBD1 (6 bases). Trimming took 0 bases from V and 0 from J, leaving 18 bases between them. The CDR3 is made up of 18 amino acids. Germline V gene data show CDR1 as LNHNV and CDR2 as YYDKDF (reference sequence). CDR3 residues: CATSREPKTGLPSYEQYF. For the CDR3, the DNA is TGTGCCACCAGCAGAGAACCGAAAACAGGGCTCCCCTCCTACGAGCAGTACTTC.

J is TRBJ2-5 and V is TRBV27, with 7 bases matching TRBD1. The CDR3 has 14 residues. The trim removed 4 bases at V and 6 bases at J, leaving 8 bases unmatched. In germline, CDR1 is MNHEY, CDR2 SMNVEV (reference sequence). This CDR3 is CASSSLRTGQTQYF. CDR3 nucleotides: TGTGCCAGCAGTTCATTACGGACAGGCCAGACCCAGTACTTC.

The genes are TRBV4-2 and TRBJ2-1; 9 nucleotides line up with TRBD1. From germline, CDR1 is LGHNA and CDR2 YNFKEQ. V shed 2 bases, J shed 5 bases, and the junction held 7 bases outside the gene matches. This CDR3 is built from 16 residues. For the CDR3, the DNA is TGTGCCAGCAGCCAAAGCGGGCGACAGGGGGACAATGAGCAGTTCTTC. This codes for CASSQSGRQGDNEQFF.

V usage is TRBV18 and J usage is TRBJ1-6, with 8 bases aligning to TRBD1. V was pared by 6 bases and J by 7 bases, with 14 bases of the junction left unmatched. The CDR3 is 17 residues long. Germline CDR1 reads KGHSH; CDR2 reads LQKENI. The CDR3 sequence: CASSLLGQALGNSPLHF. The CDR3 bases are TGTGCCAGCTCTTTATTGGGACAGGCACTGGGAAATTCACCCCTCCACTTT.

J is TRBJ2-1 and V is TRBV18, with 13 bases that match TRBD2. V was clipped by 6 bases and J by 7 bases; unmatched bases: 9. CDR1 and CDR2 from the germline V gene are KGHSH and LQKENI. The CDR3 sequence is 16 residues long. This CDR3 reads CASSLLGTSGMNEQFF. Here the CDR3 DNA reads TGTGCCAGCTCCCTGCTCGGGACTAGCGGGATGAATGAGCAGTTCTTC.

The chain couples TRBV2 to TRBJ1-1; D might be TRBD1 (6 bases). Per germline, CDR1 SNHLY and CDR2 FYNNEI. The CDR3 sequence is 12 residues long. V lost 6 bases and J 5 bases, leaving 10 bases between the germline ends. The DNA of the CDR3 is TGTGCCAGCAGAGTCGACAGGACTGAAGCTTTCTTT. It specifies CASRVDRTEAFF.

J is TRBJ1-4 and V is TRBV5-8, with 7 bases fitting TRBD1. Looked up from germline, CDR1 is SGHTS and CDR2 is YDEGEE. The CDR3 consists of 15 residues. J was trimmed by 0 bases and V by 4 bases; bases with no gene match: 3. For the CDR3, the DNA is TGTGCCAGCAGCACCGGGACAGCAACTAATGAAAAACTGTTTTTT. As protein: CASSTGTATNEKLFF.

This sequence joins TRBV7-9 and TRBJ2-2; tentative D call: TRBD2 (5 bases). V was pared by 7 bases and J by 5 bases, with 23 bases between. CDR1 is SEHNR and CDR2 is FQNEAQ in the germline V gene (reference sequence). The CDR3 runs to 17 residues. This CDR3 is CASTNLPGLERTGELFF. CDR3 coding DNA: TGTGCCAGCACCAACCTCCCGGGGTTGGAGCGGACCGGGGAGCTGTTTTTT.

J is TRBJ2-1 and V is TRBV5-1; D possibly corresponds to TRBD2 (6 bases). The length of the CDR3 is 15 residues. Deletions cut 0 bases from V and 4 bases from J, with 11 bases between. Germline V gene lookup returns CDR1 SGHRS and CDR2 YFSETQ. The DNA of the CDR3 is TGCGCCAGCAGCTTGGGTGGGGCGGGATACAATGAGCAGTTCTTC. Encoded protein: CASSLGGAGYNEQFF.